Reported below is one T cell receptor (beta chain). Which antigen it targets is not known. It has no much larger one-base neighbor in the sample; base qualities were not kept. Per the germline V gene, MNHEY is the CDR1 and SVGAGI is the CDR2. The CDR3 sequence holds 12 residues, the cysteine and phenylalanine included. The entry retains the CDR3 DNA only, 36 bases that are in frame from base 1. A distance of 12 bases separates the germline ends of V and J, which lose 6 bases and 6 bases respectively. The sample belongs to a study of siplizumab effects on memory and regulatory T cells (dated by TCRdb to about 2019). Context from the whole study: The effect of the anti-CD2 antibody siplizumab on alloreactive T-cell subsets was examined in allogeneic mixed lymphocyte reactions constructed from human PBMCs.

Library method: the immunoSEQ multiplex PCR assay. Each sample had about 10^5 TCR templates assayed by the deep sequencing platform. Genomic DNA extracted from sorted T cells was used for TCRbeta CDR3 sequencing. The paper's processing steps were these. Clonal analysis of TCRbeta CDR3 data was done in the R programming language. Alloreactive CD4+ and CD8+ clones were identified by comparing unstimulated samples to CFSE-low samples taken after the reaction. By matching sequences to the repertoires of sorted unstimulated Treg and non-Treg cells, each alloreactive CD4+ clone was assigned a regulatory or non-regulatory origin. TCRdb limited this immuneACCESS table to in-frame rearrangements with V and J called. A share of clones is missing; checked studies link under half to unresolved V genes, and the rest is unexplained. D and trimming come from the DNA, and the V and J calls and clone size come from that table. This sample has more than 85,000 clones in its table, and about 91% of those were observed once. The ten largest clones capture around 0.73% of the sample.

What the research found in general, with its limitations: The suppressive function of proliferating Tregs from siplizumab cultures was not functionally confirmed. A naive or memory phenotype could not be assigned to roughly 75-97% of proliferating CD4+ or CD8+ clones. Because sequences at frequencies below about 10^-5 were poorly captured, only a minor fraction of alloreactive clones could be mapped back to unstimulated subsets. The cumulative frequency of alloreactive sequences traceable to unstimulated CD4+ memory T cells was significantly reduced by siplizumab. Among mappable alloreactive CD4+ clones, an average Treg-derived fraction of about 70% was observed with siplizumab, compared with roughly 27% in control reactions. Greater diversity appeared to be present in unstimulated naive T cells than in memory T cells, and a substantial contribution to the alloresponse seemed to be made by naive cells.

Sorted unstimulated T cells, along with proliferating T cells recovered from mixed lymphocyte reactions, underwent TCRbeta CDR3 sequencing. Fresh whole blood from ten HLA-typed healthy donors was used as the source from which PBMCs were isolated. Unstimulated CD4+ regulatory T cells were FACS-sorted to map the origin of alloreactive clones. The specimen sequenced was Tregs sorted from blood. Rearrangement joined TRBV6-5 to TRBJ2-7; the D gene assignment is perhaps TRBD1 or TRBD2, with each matching 5 bases. The sequence was obtained from a human donor in good health. The CDR3 protein sequence reads: CASSPWGFEQYF. The DNA is TGTGCCAGCAGCCCCTGGGGGTTCGAGCAGTACTTC.